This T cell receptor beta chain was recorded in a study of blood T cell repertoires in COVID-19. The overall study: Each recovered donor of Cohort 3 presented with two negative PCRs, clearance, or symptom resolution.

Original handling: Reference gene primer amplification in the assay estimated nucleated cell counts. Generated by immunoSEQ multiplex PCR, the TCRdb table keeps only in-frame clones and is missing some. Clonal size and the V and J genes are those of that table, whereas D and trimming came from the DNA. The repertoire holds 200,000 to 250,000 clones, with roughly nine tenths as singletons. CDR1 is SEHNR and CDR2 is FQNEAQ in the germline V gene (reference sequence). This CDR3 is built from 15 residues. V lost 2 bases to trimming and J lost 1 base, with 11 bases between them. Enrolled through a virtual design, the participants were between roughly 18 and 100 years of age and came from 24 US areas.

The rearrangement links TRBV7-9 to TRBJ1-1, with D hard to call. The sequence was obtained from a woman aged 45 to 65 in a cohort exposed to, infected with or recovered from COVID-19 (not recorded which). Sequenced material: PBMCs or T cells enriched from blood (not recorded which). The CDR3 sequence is CASSLIISGNTEAFF. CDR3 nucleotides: TGTGCCAGCAGCTTAATCATTTCAGGGAACACTGAAGCTTTCTTT.